This entry lists 18 T cell receptor beta chains sequenced from one sample in a study of blood T cell repertoires in COVID-19. TCRdb's table, derived via immunoSEQ multiplex PCR, lists solely in-frame clones and lacks some. Of around 250,000 clones listed, 90% were seen once; the top ten hold around 2.3%. The specimen was peripheral blood. These receptor sequences come from a woman aged 60-75 years with COVID-19, enrolled during active disease.

Comment on this clone: The sample contains more than one DNA sequence encoding this CDR3. This chain connects TRBV19 to TRBJ1-5; D might be TRBD1 (6 bases). V was clipped by 3 bases and J by 4 bases, with 10 bases between them. Germline CDR1 LNHDA, CDR2 SQIVND (reference sequence). There are 14 residues in the CDR3. The CDR3 is CASSIGQFNQPQHF. CDR3 coding DNA: TGTGCCAGTAGTATTGGACAGTTTAATCAGCCCCAGCATTTT.

The V call is TRBV20-1, the J call TRBJ1-4, with D possibly matching TRBD1 (5 bases). The germline V gene encodes CDR1 DFQATT and CDR2 SNEGSKA (reference sequence). The CDR3 covers 15 residues. The V gene lost 3 bases and the J gene lost 2 bases, with 13 bases spanning the gap. This CDR3 reads CSASPGDSTNEKLFF. The DNA for the CDR3 is TGCAGTGCTAGTCCGGGGGACTCGACTAATGAAAAACTGTTTTTT.

This clone was detected a few times. The V call is TRBV6-2 or TRBV6-3, the J call TRBJ1-1, with a possible D match to TRBD1 (6 bases). V was cut by 4 bases and J by 0 bases, with 21 bases left in between. Germline CDR1 and CDR2: MNHEY and SVGEGT. The CDR3 runs to 18 residues. The CDR3 protein is CASSFNREREYMNTEAFF. The CDR3 DNA sequence: TGTGCCAGCAGTTTCAACAGGGAAAGGGAATACATGAACACTGAAGCTTTCTTT.

This clone appeared once. The CDR3 spells CASSSGTDSGNTIYF. DNA for the CDR3: TGCGCCAGCAGCTCCGGGACAGACTCTGGAAACACCATATATTTT. The chain links TRBV5-1 to TRBJ1-3; 7 bases are shared with TRBD1. V was clipped by 3 bases and J by 0 bases; unmatched bases: 3. The germline V gene encodes CDR1 SGHRS and CDR2 YFSETQ. The CDR3 totals 15 residues.

The rearrangement uses TRBV19 and TRBJ1-5; D unresolved. The CDR3 runs 14 residues. Germline V gene data show CDR1 as LNHDA and CDR2 as SQIVND (reference sequence). The V and J ends lost 1 base and 4 bases respectively, with 8 bases between them. CDR3: CASSIVGRNQPQHF. In DNA form, the CDR3 reads TGTGCCAGTAGTATAGTGGGCAGAAATCAGCCCCAGCATTTT.

V gene TRBV10-3 combines with J gene TRBJ1-5; D remains unclear. CDR1 is ENHRY and CDR2 is SYGVKD in the germline V gene. The CDR3 sequence is 13 residues long. V lost 3 bases to trimming and J lost 3 bases, with 6 bases between them. DNA of the CDR3: TGTGCCATCAGTGATCAGTACAATCAGCCCCAGCATTTT. Its protein is CAISDQYNQPQHF.

The rearrangement uses TRBV18 and TRBJ1-1; the match to TRBD1 covers 7 bases. Germline CDR1 is KGHSH and CDR2 is LQKENI. This CDR3 comprises 15 residues. After removal of 3 bases from V and 9 bases from J, the junction contained 13 bases not matched to a gene. CDR3 in DNA: TGTGCCAGCTCACCCAACCTAGACAGGGCACCTAAAGCTTTCTTT. It specifies CASSPNLDRAPKAFF. The full variable domain, rest sourced from reference TRBV18 and TRBJ1-1, is NAGVMQNPRHLVRRRGQEARLRCSPMKGHSHVYWYRQLPEEGLKFMVYLQKENIIDESGMPKERFSAEFPKEGPSILRIQQVVRGDSAAYFCASSPNLDRAPKAFFGQGTRLTVV.

This chain links TRBV7-2 with TRBJ1-4; 7 positions match TRBD1. CDR1 and CDR2 from the germline V gene are SGHTA and FQGNSA. Trimming at V came to 1 base and at J to 12 bases, leaving 14 bases not matched to a gene. The CDR3 loop spans 16 amino acids. The CDR3 loop is CASSLDNRGRSGELFF. DNA of the CDR3: TGTGCCAGCAGCTTAGATAACAGGGGTCGTTCCGGAGAACTGTTTTTT.

This clone appeared once. The rearrangement joins TRBV19 to TRBJ2-2; D gene ambiguous. This CDR3 is built from 14 residues. The V and J ends lost 6 bases and 3 bases respectively, with 11 bases between them. Looked up from germline, CDR1 is LNHDA and CDR2 is SQIVND (reference sequence). The CDR3 nucleotides read TGTGCCAGTAGCGTAGTGGCGGACACCGGGGAGCTGTTTTTT. Translated: CASSVVADTGELFF.

The gene calls are TRBV2 and TRBJ1-5, with D tentatively TRBD1 (6 bases). Germline V lookup: CDR1 SNHLY, CDR2 FYNNEI. This CDR3 is 14 amino acids long. Trimming removed 6 bases at V and 7 bases at J, with 16 bases between. CDR3 in amino acids: CASRPRGEWQPQHF. CDR3 DNA: TGTGCCAGCAGGCCCAGGGGAGAGTGGCAGCCCCAGCATTTT.

The chain joins TRBV24-1 to TRBJ2-1, with 8 bases matching TRBD2. This CDR3 contains 19 residues. Germline values: CDR1 KGHDR, CDR2 SFDVKD. V lost 4 bases to trimming and J lost 1 base; unmatched junction nucleotides: 14. The CDR3 nucleotides read TGTGCCACCAGTGAAACGGGAGGGCTCCTCGGGGGGTCCTACAATGAGCAGTTCTTC. Its translation: CATSETGGLLGGSYNEQFF.

The chain employs TRBV29-1 and TRBJ1-2; 8 bases fit TRBD1. Losses at the gene ends were 6 bases for V and 5 bases for J; bases not matched to a gene: 8. The CDR3 is made up of 13 amino acids. Per germline, CDR1 SQVTM and CDR2 ANQGSEA. This chain's CDR3 is CSVAEDREYGYTF. DNA of the CDR3: TGCAGCGTGGCCGAGGACAGGGAATATGGCTACACCTTC.

This sequence joins TRBV4-3 and TRBJ1-2; TRBD1 matches at 10 bases. The germline V gene encodes CDR1 LGHNA and CDR2 YSLEER. Trimming removed 3 bases from V and 6 bases from J; junction bases left unmatched: 13. CDR3 size: 17 residues. CDR3 loop: CASSQTLTGGGKDGYTF. The CDR3 DNA is TGCGCCAGCAGCCAGACCCTGACAGGGGGCGGTAAAGATGGCTACACCTTC.

The rearrangement uses TRBV5-6 and TRBJ1-2; 10 bases align to TRBD1. V trimming: 8 bases; J trimming: 2 bases; junction bases outside the gene matches: 6. Germline CDR1 is SGHDT and CDR2 is YYEEEE. The CDR3 runs 14 residues. CDR3 nucleotides: TGTGCCAGTCTACCGGGACAGGGGAACTATGGCTACACCTTC. It yields the protein CASLPGQGNYGYTF.

The chain recombines TRBV12-3 or TRBV12-4 with TRBJ1-1; 10 nucleotides match TRBD1. V gave up 6 bases and J gave up 5 bases; unmatched junction bases: 3. CDR3 size: 13 residues. CDR3 in amino acids: CASRGQGFTEAFF. DNA for the CDR3: TGTGCCAGCAGGGGACAGGGGTTTACTGAAGCTTTCTTT.

The gene calls are TRBV11-1 and TRBJ1-2; D is uncertain. This CDR3 is built from 14 residues. Looked up from germline, CDR1 is SGHAT and CDR2 is FQDESV (reference sequence). V lost 5 bases and J 6 bases, leaving 16 bases between the germline ends. CDR3 protein: CASSRLRGADGYTF. CDR3 sequence (DNA): TGTGCCAGCAGCCGCCTTCGGGGTGCCGATGGCTACACCTTC.

The chain combines TRBV19 with TRBJ1-5, with D hard to call. The V gene lost 5 bases and the J gene lost 6 bases, with 20 bases spanning the gap. This CDR3 has 16 residues. Germline V gives CDR1 LNHDA, CDR2 SQIVND (reference sequence). CDR3 protein: CASSPVAGGRGQPQHF. Written as DNA, the CDR3 is TGTGCCAGTAGTCCGGTGGCGGGCGGCCGCGGTCAGCCCCAGCATTTT. Supplemented by reference TRBV19 and TRBJ1-5, the full variable domain reads DGGITQSPKYLFRKEGQNVTLSCEQNLNHDAMYWYRQDPGQGLRLIYYSQIVNDFQKGDIAEGYSVSREKKESFPLTVTSAQKNPTAFYLCASSPVAGGRGQPQHFGDGTRLSIL.

The CDR3 here is CSVQTGGGNTIYF. The CDR3, as DNA: TGCAGCGTTCAGACAGGGGGTGGAAACACCATATATTTT. This chain uses TRBV29-1 with TRBJ1-3; TRBD1 matches at 9 bases. CDR3 length equals 13 residues. The V gene end was trimmed by 5 bases and the J gene end by 3 bases; junction bases not matched to a gene: 2. Germline values: CDR1 SQVTM, CDR2 ANQGSEA.